The 12 T cell receptor beta chains in this list originate from one sample, sequenced in a study of blood T cell repertoires in COVID-19. Repertoires were generated with immunoSEQ multiplex PCR, while TCRdb's copy carries only in-frame clones and drops some. The sample yields some 150,000 clones, more than 80% seen once. The sequenced material came from peripheral blood. The receptors were gathered from a human donor with acute or convalescent COVID-19. The donor label of this sample is uncertain.

This clone was counted between two and nine times. This sequence joins TRBV10-3 and TRBJ2-1; TRBD1 matches at 9 bases. The V segment lost 6 bases and the J segment 1 base; nucleotides outside the gene matches: 4. The length of the CDR3 is 15 residues. Germline V gene data show CDR1 as ENHRY and CDR2 as SYGVKD. DNA for the CDR3: TGTGCCATCAGCCCGACAGGGGGGTCCTACAATGAGCAGTTCTTC. Its protein product is CAISPTGGSYNEQFF.

A few counts support this clone. This sequence joins TRBV5-1 and TRBJ1-1; D remains ambiguous. This CDR3 is built from 15 residues. Per the germline V gene, CDR1 is SGHRS and CDR2 is YFSETQ. The V and J ends lost 2 bases and 0 bases respectively, with 11 bases between them. The CDR3 here is CASSFFGSMNTEAFF. The CDR3 bases are TGCGCCAGCAGCTTCTTCGGGTCGATGAACACTGAAGCTTTCTTT.

This clone was recorded once. The V gene is TRBV6-5, the J gene TRBJ1-2; D unresolved. Germline loops: CDR1 MNHEY, CDR2 SVGAGI. The CDR3 length is 11 residues. The V end lost 10 bases, the J end lost 2 bases, and 8 bases lay between the germline ends. The CDR3 region has the DNA TGTGCCACCTTTTCCAACTATGGCTACACCTTC. This sequence encodes CATFSNYGYTF.

The genes are TRBV7-3 and TRBJ2-3; 8 bases match TRBD2. The length of the CDR3 is 15 residues. Germline V gene sequence: CDR1 SGHTA, CDR2 FQGTGA. V lost 5 bases to trimming and J lost 3 bases; unmatched junction nucleotides: 7. In nucleotides, the CDR3 is TGTGCCAGCAGCCCCCGGGGGGGCCGAACAGATACGCAGTATTTT. Residues: CASSPRGGRTDTQYF. Variable domain in full (rest from reference TRBV7-3 and TRBJ2-3): GAGVSQTPSNKVTEKGKYVELRCDPISGHTALYWYRQSLGQGPEFLIYFQGTGAADDSGLPNDRFFAVRPEGSVSTLKIQRTERGDSAVYLCASSPRGGRTDTQYFGPGTRLTVL.

This clone was counted a few times. The chain uses TRBV6-1 and TRBJ1-1; D possibly corresponds to TRBD1 (5 bases). The germline V gene encodes CDR1 MNHNS and CDR2 SASEGT. The CDR3 loop spans 13 amino acids. V gave up 3 bases and J gave up 4 bases, with 9 bases separating them. This CDR3 is CASSEGGVTEAFF. CDR3 in DNA: TGTGCCAGCAGTGAGGGAGGGGTCACTGAAGCTTTCTTT.

The V gene is TRBV4-1, the J gene TRBJ1-1; possible D gene TRBD1, 5 bases. Per the germline V gene, CDR1 is MGHRA and CDR2 is YSYEKL. The CDR3 runs 16 residues. V was pared by 0 bases and J by 0 bases, with 11 bases between. DNA for the CDR3: TGCGCCAGCAGCCAAGAGGGGGGGGTCATGAACACTGAAGCTTTCTTT. It translates to CASSQEGGVMNTEAFF.

The chain uses TRBV5-6 and TRBJ1-4, with 9 bases identical to TRBD1. Germline lookup yields CDR1 SGHDT and CDR2 YYEEEE. J was trimmed by 8 bases and V by 5 bases; bases with no gene match: 7. This CDR3 has 14 residues. The CDR3 nucleotides read TGTGCCAGCAGGAGGACAGGGGAGGGCGAAAAACTGTTTTTT. Translating it yields CASRRTGEGEKLFF.

The rearrangement uses TRBV19 and TRBJ1-3; unclear D gene. Trimming shortened V by 3 bases and J by 0 bases, and 15 bases separated the two germline ends. This CDR3 region has 17 residues. Per germline, CDR1 LNHDA and CDR2 SQIVND (reference sequence). As DNA, the CDR3 is TGTGCCAGTAGTATGAGTGCAGGCGCTACCTCTGGAAACACCATATATTTT. Its translation is CASSMSAGATSGNTIYF.

This chain uses TRBV5-4 with TRBJ2-5, with 9 bases identical to TRBD1. The germline CDR1 and CDR2 sequences are SGHNT and YYREEE (reference sequence). V shed 2 bases and J 4 bases; nucleotides not matched to a gene: 3. The CDR3 is made up of 14 amino acids. Written as DNA, the CDR3 is TGTGCCAGCAGCTTCGGGACAGGGCCAGAGACCCAGTACTTC. It encodes CASSFGTGPETQYF. Filled out from reference TRBV5-4 and TRBJ2-5, the complete variable domain reads ETGVTQSPTHLIKTRGQQVTLRCSSQSGHNTVSWYQQALGQGPQFIFQYYREEENGRGNFPPRFSGLQFPNYSSELNVNALELDDSALYLCASSFGTGPETQYFGPGTRLLVL.

The J gene is TRBJ2-1, the V gene TRBV24-1; 7 bases line up with TRBD1. CDR1 and CDR2 from the germline V gene are KGHDR and SFDVKD. Trimming took 7 bases from V and 6 from J; bases not matched to a gene: 5. The length of the CDR3 is 13 residues. The CDR3 coding sequence is TGTGCCACCAGACAGACAGGGAGCAATGAGCAGTTCTTC. This encodes CATRQTGSNEQFF.

This chain links TRBV6-6 with TRBJ2-7, with a weak D call TRBD2 (5 bases). This CDR3 spans 13 amino acids. CDR1 and CDR2 (germline): MNHNY, SVGAGI (reference sequence). The V end lost 10 bases, the J end lost 0 bases, and 13 bases lay between the germline ends. This CDR3 reads CAIQRGSSYEQYV. DNA of the CDR3: TGTGCCATTCAGCGAGGGAGCTCCTACGAGCAGTACGTC.

In this sample, this clone turned up a few times. This chain links TRBV5-1 with TRBJ1-2, with no clear D. Germline V CDR1 and CDR2: SGHRS, YFSETQ. The CDR3 totals 12 residues. The V end lost 5 bases, the J end lost 2 bases, and 7 bases lay between the germline ends. In DNA, the CDR3 is TGCGCCAGCAGAACGGAGAACTATGGCTACACCTTC. This sequence encodes CASRTENYGYTF.